This TCR beta chain was identified during a study of CD8 T cell repertoires and HIV-1 epitope variants. Across the whole study: Cultures ran less than 12 days, with IL-2, IL-7 and IL-15 added on days 3 and 7.

General study points: Fewer than ten TCR beta clonotypes were antigen-specific, more than five apparently recognizing autologous or escape variants.

V was clipped by 2 bases and J by 0 bases; unmatched bases: 10. This CDR3 is 17 amino acids long. Germline V gene data show CDR1 as LGHNA and CDR2 as YNFKEQ. Details on this clone: Its target is not known.

Sequenced by immunoSEQ multiplex PCR; TCRdb stores in-frame clones only, minus some. This repertoire shows 90,000 or so clones, 60% to 80% found once; its top ten account for around 24%. The sequenced material came from uncultured baseline CD8+ T cells from peripheral blood mononuclear cells (PBMCs). This clonotype originated in a male donor with HIV. The V and J genes are TRBV4-2 and TRBJ2-7; 7 bases agree with TRBD1. CDR3 sequence (DNA): TGTGCCAGCAGCCAACACCTCACAGGGGAAGTCTCCTACGAGCAGTACTTC. Its protein product is CASSQHLTGEVSYEQYF.